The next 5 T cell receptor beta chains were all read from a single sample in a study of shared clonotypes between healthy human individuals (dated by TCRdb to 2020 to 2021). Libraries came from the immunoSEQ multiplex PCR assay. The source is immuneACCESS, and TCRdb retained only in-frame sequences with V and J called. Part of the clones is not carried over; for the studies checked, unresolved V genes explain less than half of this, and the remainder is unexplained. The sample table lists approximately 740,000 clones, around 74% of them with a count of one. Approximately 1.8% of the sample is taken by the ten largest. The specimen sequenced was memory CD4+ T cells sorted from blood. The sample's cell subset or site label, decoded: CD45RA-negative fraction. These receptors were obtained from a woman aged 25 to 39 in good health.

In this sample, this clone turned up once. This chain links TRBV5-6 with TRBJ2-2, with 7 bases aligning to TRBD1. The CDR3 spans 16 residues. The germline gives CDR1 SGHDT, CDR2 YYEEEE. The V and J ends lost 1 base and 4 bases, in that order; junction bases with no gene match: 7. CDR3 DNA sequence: TGTGCCAGCAGCTTGCTAGGGGGCACGGGCACCGGGGAGCTGTTTTTT. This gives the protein CASSLLGGTGTGELFF.

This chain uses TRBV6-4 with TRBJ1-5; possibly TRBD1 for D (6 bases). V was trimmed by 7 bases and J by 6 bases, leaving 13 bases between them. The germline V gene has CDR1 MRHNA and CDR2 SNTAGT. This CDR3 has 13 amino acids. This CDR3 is CASKQTGSQPQHF. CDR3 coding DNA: TGTGCCAGCAAACAAACAGGGTCTCAGCCCCAGCATTTT.

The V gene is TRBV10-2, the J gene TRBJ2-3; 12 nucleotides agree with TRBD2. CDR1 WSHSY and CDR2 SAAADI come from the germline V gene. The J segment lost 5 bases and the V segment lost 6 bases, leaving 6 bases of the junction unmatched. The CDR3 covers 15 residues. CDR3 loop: CASSLAGGSKDTQYF. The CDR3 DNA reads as TGCGCCAGCAGCCTAGCGGGAGGGTCAAAAGATACGCAGTATTTT.

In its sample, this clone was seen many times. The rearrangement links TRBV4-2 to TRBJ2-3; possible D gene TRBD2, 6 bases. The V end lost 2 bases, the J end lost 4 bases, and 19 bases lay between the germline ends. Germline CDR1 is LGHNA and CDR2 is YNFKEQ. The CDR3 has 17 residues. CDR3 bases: TGTGCCAGCAGCCAACCGAGCGGGCCCACAGGAGCAGATACGCAGTATTTT. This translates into CASSQPSGPTGADTQYF.

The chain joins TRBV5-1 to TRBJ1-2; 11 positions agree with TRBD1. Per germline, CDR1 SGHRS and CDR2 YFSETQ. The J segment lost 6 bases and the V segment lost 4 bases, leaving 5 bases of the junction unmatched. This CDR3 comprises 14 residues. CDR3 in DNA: TGCGCCAGCAGCGACGGGACAGGGGGTAATGGCTACACCTTC. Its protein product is CASSDGTGGNGYTF. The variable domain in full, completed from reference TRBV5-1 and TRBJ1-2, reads KAGVTQTPRYLIKTRGQQVTLSCSPISGHRSVSWYQQTPGQGLQFLFEYFSETQRNKGNFPGRFSGRQFSNSRSEMNVSTLELGDSALYLCASSDGTGGNGYTFGSGTRLTVV.